Below are 9 T cell receptor beta chains sequenced from a single sample in a study of T cell responses to AZD1222 COVID-19 vaccine. Sequencing used immunoSEQ multiplex PCR; TCRdb keeps in-frame clones, though not all of them. Found here are over 110,000 clones, approximately 94% of them singletons; the top ten hold approximately 5%. This specimen consisted of peripheral blood, obtained on day 0 of AZD1222 vaccination. These receptors originate from an adult in good health.

Turning to this clone: One junction end does not reproduce the germline sequence, and a read error may be involved. The chain employs TRBV7-7 and TRBJ2-7; D is possibly TRBD1 or TRBD2 (6 bases each). CDR1 and CDR2 from the germline V gene are SSHAT and FNYEAQ (reference sequence). The CDR3 totals 14 residues. Written as DNA, the CDR3 is TGTGCTAGCAGCTTAGGGGGGAACTCCTACGAGCAGTACTTC. Translation gives CASSLGGNSYEQYF.

The rearrangement links TRBV6-6 to TRBJ2-5; perhaps TRBD1 as D (5 bases). Germline V gene lookup returns CDR1 MNHNY and CDR2 SVGAGI (reference sequence). V dropped 5 bases and J dropped 5 bases, with 12 bases sitting between them. The CDR3 has 13 residues. CDR3 nucleotide sequence: TGTGCCAGCAGTCTGACAGTCGGCGAGACCCAGTACTTC. Its protein is CASSLTVGETQYF.

The chain carries TRBV5-5 and TRBJ2-7; D not resolved. CDR1 and CDR2 (germline): SGHKS, YYEKEE (reference sequence). The CDR3 totals 13 residues. Trimming cost V 0 bases and J 7 bases, with 11 bases left between them. In DNA form, the CDR3 reads TGTGCCAGCAGCTTGGCCCCCCTTGAGGAGCAGTACTTC. This encodes CASSLAPLEEQYF.

The chain joins TRBV28 to TRBJ2-7; possibly TRBD1 or TRBD2 for D (5 bases each). Germline lookup yields CDR1 MDHEN and CDR2 SYDVKM. The CDR3 covers 14 residues. Trimming shortened V by 3 bases and J by 8 bases, and 17 bases separated the two germline ends. The chain's CDR3 is CASSFGGPPTQQYF. CDR3 coding DNA: TGTGCCAGCAGTTTTGGGGGACCCCCTACGCAGCAGTACTTC.

The chain uses TRBV7-2 and TRBJ2-7, with 11 nucleotides matching TRBD2. V gave up 6 bases and J gave up 0 bases; unmatched junction bases: 13. This CDR3 has 18 residues. Per the germline V gene, CDR1 is SGHTA and CDR2 is FQGNSA. The DNA for the CDR3 is TGTGCCAGCAGTTTCCCGACTAGCGGGGCCTATTCCTCCTACGAGCAGTACTTC. This codes for CASSFPTSGAYSSYEQYF.

The chain has TRBV27 and TRBJ1-2; D possibly corresponds to TRBD1 (5 bases). Germline-derived CDR1 and CDR2 are MNHEY and SMNVEV (reference sequence). The germline V and J ends were trimmed by 0 bases and 4 bases, with 12 bases remaining between them. This CDR3 spans 15 amino acids. CDR3 sequence reads: CASSLSSGGSYGYTF. The CDR3 DNA is TGTGCCAGCAGTTTATCATCGGGGGGGAGCTATGGCTACACCTTC.

The rearrangement links TRBV4-2 to TRBJ2-1; D is uncertain. From germline, CDR1 is LGHNA and CDR2 YNFKEQ. V was clipped by 0 bases and J by 10 bases, with 4 bases between them. The CDR3 is 11 residues long. As DNA, the CDR3 is TGTGCCAGCAGCCAAGATTCCGAGCAGTTCTTC. Residues: CASSQDSEQFF.

CDR3 residues: CASSPLEADTGELFF. The DNA of the CDR3 is TGCGCCAGCAGCCCCCTCGAAGCAGACACCGGGGAGCTGTTTTTT. This rearrangement joins TRBV4-1 to TRBJ2-2; unclear D gene. V lost 4 bases and J lost 3, with 12 bases in between. This CDR3 contains 15 residues. CDR1 and CDR2 (germline): MGHRA, YSYEKL.

The J gene is TRBJ2-2, the V gene TRBV7-6, with a possible D match to TRBD2 (5 bases). CDR1 is SGHVS and CDR2 is FNYEAQ in the germline V gene. The length of the CDR3 is 15 residues. Trimming cost V 1 base and J 6 bases, with 12 bases left between them. CDR3 in amino acids: CASSLGGLSPGELFF. In DNA form, the CDR3 reads TGTGCCAGCAGCTTAGGCGGGCTGAGTCCCGGGGAGCTGTTTTTT.